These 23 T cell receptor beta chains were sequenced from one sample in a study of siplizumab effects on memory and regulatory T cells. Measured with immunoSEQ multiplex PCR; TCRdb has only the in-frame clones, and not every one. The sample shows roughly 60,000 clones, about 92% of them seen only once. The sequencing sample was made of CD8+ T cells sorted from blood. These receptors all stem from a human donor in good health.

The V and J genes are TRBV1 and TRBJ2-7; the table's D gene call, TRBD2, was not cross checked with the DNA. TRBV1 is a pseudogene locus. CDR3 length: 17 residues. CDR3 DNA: TGCACCAGCAGCCTTATCAGTCCCGGCGGCGGCCCCTACGAGCAGTACTTC. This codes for CTSSLISPGGGPYEQYF.

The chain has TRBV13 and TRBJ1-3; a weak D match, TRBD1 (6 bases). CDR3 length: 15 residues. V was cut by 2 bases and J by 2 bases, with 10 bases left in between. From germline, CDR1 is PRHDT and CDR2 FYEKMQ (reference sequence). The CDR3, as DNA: TGTGCCAGCAGCTTAAGAGGGGGTCCTGGAAACACCATATATTTT. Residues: CASSLRGGPGNTIYF. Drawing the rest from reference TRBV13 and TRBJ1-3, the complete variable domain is AAGVIQSPRHLIKEKRETATLKCYPIPRHDTVYWYQQGPGQDPQFLISFYEKMQSDKGSIPDRFSAQQFSDYHSELNMSSLELGDSALYFCASSLRGGPGNTIYFGEGSWLTVV.

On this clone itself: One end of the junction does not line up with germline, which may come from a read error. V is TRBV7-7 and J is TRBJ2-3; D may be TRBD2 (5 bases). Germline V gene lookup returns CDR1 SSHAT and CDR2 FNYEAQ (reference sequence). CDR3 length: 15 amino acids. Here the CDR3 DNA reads TGTGCTAGCAGCCCGCTGGTGGGAGCCTCAGATACGCAGTATTTT. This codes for CASSPLVGASDTQYF.

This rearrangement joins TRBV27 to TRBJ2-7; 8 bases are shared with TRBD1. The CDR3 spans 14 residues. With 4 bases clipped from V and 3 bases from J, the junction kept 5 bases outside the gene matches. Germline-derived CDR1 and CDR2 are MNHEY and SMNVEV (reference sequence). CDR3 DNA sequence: TGTGCCAGCAGTTGGACAGGGAAGAACTACGAGCAGTACTTC. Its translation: CASSWTGKNYEQYF.

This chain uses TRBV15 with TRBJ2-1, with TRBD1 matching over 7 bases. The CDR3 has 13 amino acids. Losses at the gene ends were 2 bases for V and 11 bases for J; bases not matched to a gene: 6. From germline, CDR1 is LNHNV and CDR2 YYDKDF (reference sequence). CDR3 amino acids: CATSRLPGQKQFF. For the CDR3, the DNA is TGTGCCACCAGCAGACTTCCGGGACAGAAGCAGTTCTTC.

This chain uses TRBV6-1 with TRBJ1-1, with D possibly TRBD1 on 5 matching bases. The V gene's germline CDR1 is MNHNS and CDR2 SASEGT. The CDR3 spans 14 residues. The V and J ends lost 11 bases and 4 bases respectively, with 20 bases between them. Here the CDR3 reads CAPVRGRYSTEAFF. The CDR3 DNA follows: TGTGCCCCAGTCCGGGGACGGTATAGCACTGAAGCTTTCTTT.

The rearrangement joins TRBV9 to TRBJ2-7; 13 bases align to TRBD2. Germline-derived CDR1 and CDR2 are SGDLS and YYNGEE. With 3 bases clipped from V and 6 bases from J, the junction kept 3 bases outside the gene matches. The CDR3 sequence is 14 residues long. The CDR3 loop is CASSAGLAGIEQYF. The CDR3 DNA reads TGTGCCAGCAGCGCGGGACTAGCGGGAATCGAGCAGTACTTC.

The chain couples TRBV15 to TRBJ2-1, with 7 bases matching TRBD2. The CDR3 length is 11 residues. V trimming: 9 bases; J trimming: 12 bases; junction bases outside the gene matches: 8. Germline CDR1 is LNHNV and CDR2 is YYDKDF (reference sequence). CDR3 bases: TGTGCCACGGGACTACCCCGGGTGCAGTTCTTC. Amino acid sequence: CATGLPRVQFF.

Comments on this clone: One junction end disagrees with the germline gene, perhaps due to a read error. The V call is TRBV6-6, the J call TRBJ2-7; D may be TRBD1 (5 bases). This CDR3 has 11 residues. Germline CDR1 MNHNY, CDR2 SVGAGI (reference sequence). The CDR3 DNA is TGTGCCAGCAGTTATTGGGCAGGGAAAGGCTTC. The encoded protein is CASSYWAGKGF.

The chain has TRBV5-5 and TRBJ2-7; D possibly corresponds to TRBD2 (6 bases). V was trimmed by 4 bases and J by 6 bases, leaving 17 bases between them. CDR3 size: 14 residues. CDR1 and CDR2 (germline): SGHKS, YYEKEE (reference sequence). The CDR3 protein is CASSLWRGSGEQYF. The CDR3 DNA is TGTGCCAGCAGCCTCTGGCGGGGCTCTGGCGAGCAGTACTTC.

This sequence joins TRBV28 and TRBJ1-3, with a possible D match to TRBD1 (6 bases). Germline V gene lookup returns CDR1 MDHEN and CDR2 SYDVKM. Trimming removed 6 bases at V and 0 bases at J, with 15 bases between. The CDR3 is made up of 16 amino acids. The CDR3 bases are TGTGCCAGCAGCGCTCCTACAGGGAACTCTGGAAACACCATATATTTT. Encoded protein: CASSAPTGNSGNTIYF. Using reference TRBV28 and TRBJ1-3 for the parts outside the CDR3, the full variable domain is DVKVTQSSRYLVKRTGEKVFLECVQDMDHENMFWYRQDPGLGLRLIYFSYDVKMKEKGDIPEGYSVSREKKERFSLILESASTNQTSMYLCASSAPTGNSGNTIYFGEGSWLTVV.

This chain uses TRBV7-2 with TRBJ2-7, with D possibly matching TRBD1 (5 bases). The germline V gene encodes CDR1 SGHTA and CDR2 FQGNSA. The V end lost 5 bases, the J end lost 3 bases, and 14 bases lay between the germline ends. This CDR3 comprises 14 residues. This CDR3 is CASSPVSTGYEQYF. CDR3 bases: TGTGCCAGCAGCCCGGTCTCTACAGGCTACGAGCAGTACTTC.

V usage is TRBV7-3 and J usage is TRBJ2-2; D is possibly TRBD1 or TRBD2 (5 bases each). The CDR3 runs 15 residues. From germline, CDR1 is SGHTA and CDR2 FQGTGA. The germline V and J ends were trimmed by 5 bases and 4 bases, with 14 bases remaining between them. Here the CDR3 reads CASSLRGVGTGELFF. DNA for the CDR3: TGTGCCAGCAGCCTTAGGGGAGTTGGCACCGGGGAGCTGTTTTTT.

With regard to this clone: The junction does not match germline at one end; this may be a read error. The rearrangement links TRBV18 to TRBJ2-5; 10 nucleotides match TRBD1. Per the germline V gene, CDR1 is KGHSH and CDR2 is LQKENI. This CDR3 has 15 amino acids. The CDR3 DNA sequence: TGTGCCAGCTCACCAGCGGGACAGGGGCTGGAGAGCCAGTACTTC. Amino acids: CASSPAGQGLESQYF.

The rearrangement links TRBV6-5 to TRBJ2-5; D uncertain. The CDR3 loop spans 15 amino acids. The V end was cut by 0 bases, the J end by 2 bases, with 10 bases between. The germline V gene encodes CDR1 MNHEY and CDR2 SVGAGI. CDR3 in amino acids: CASSYSAALQETQYF. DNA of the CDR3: TGTGCCAGCAGTTACTCGGCAGCACTTCAAGAGACCCAGTACTTC.

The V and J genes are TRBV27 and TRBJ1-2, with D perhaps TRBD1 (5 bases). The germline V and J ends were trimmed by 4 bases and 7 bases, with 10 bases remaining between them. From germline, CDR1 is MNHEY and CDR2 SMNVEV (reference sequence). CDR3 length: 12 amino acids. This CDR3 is CASSSQGGGYTF. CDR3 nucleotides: TGTGCCAGCAGTTCTCAGGGCGGTGGCTACACCTTC.

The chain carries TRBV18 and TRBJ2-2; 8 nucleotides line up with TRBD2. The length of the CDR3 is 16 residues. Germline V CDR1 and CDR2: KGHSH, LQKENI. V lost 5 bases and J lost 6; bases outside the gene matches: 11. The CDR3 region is CASSAGSGRAPGELFF. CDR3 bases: TGTGCCAGCTCAGCGGGTTCCGGGAGGGCTCCCGGGGAGCTGTTTTTT. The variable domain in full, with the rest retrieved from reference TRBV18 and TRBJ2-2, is NAGVMQNPRHLVRRRGQEARLRCSPMKGHSHVYWYRQLPEEGLKFMVYLQKENIIDESGMPKERFSAEFPKEGPSILRIQQVVRGDSAAYFCASSAGSGRAPGELFFGEGSRLTVL.

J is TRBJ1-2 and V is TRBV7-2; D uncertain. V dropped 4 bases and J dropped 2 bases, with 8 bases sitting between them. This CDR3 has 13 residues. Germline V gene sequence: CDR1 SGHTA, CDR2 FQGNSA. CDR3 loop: CASSSGPNYGYTF. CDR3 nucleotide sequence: TGTGCCAGCAGCTCGGGCCCGAACTATGGCTACACCTTC.

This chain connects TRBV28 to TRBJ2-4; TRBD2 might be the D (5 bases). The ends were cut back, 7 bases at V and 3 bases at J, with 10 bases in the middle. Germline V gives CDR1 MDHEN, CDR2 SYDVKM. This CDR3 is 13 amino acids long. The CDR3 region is CASTGRGKNIQYF. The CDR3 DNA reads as TGTGCCAGCACAGGCCGGGGCAAAAACATTCAGTACTTC.

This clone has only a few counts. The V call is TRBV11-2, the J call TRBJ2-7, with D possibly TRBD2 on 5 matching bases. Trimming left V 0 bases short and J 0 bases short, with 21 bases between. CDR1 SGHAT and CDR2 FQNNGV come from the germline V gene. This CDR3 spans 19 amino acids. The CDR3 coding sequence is TGTGCCAGCAGCTTAGATCTGTGGTCAGATCCGGGAAGCTCCTACGAGCAGTACTTC. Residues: CASSLDLWSDPGSSYEQYF. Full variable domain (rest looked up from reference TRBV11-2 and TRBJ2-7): EAGVAQSPRYKIIEKRQSVAFWCNPISGHATLYWYQQILGQGPKLLIQFQNNGVVDDSQLPKDRFSAERLKGVDSTLKIQPAKLEDSAVYLCASSLDLWSDPGSSYEQYFGPGTRLTVT.

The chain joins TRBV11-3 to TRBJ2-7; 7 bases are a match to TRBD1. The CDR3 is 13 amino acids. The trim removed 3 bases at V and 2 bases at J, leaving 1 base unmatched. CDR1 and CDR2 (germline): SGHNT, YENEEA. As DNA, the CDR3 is TGTGCCAGCAGCTTTGGGACAGCCTACGAGCAGTACTTC. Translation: CASSFGTAYEQYF.

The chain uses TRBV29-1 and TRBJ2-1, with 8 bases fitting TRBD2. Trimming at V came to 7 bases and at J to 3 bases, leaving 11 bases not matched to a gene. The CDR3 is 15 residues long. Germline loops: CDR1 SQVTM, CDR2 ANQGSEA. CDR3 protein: CSAVLREDVYNEQFF. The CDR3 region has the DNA TGCAGCGCGGTCTTGCGGGAGGACGTCTACAATGAGCAGTTCTTC.

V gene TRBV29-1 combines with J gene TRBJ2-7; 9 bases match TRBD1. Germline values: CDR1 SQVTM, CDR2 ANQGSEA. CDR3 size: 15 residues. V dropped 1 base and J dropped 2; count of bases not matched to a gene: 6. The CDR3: CSVEGSGQGTYEQYF. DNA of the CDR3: TGCAGCGTTGAAGGATCGGGACAGGGAACCTACGAGCAGTACTTC.